The TCR beta chain described here comes from a study of regulatory T cells in long-lasting Graves disease. Assembly of TCR beta libraries relied on iRepertoire HTBI primers together with Arm-PCR of CDR3 regions. From the multiplex PCR reads, TCRdb called clonotypes with MiXCR, one entry per CDR3 protein. Found here are fewer than 550,000 distinct CDR3 sequences, 15% to 20% of them singletons; the top ten hold about 25%. Described time point: newly diagnosed GD, antithyroid drugs for less than 3 months. Generation of the TCR library employed RNA extracted from PBMCs. The germline V and J ends were trimmed by 4 bases and 7 bases, with 17 bases remaining between them. CDR3 length: 14 amino acids. This clonotype was picked up many times. The same data also went into a second study, on T cells in Graves' hyperthyroidism and ophthalmopathy. That source reports: Lactation, pregnancy, other autoimmune disease or uncontrolled infection led to exclusion of patients. Among clonotypes expanded in thyroid above 0.001, most were also found in blood.

The clonotype was recovered from a woman aged 35 to 60 with Graves disease. This rearrangement joins TRBV12-3 or TRBV12-4 to TRBJ2-7; D might be TRBD1 or TRBD2, each matching 5 bases. This sample comprised peripheral blood mononuclear cells (PBMCs), obtained at new diagnosis, from a patient treated with antithyroid drugs. The CDR3: CASSSGRYGVEQYF. The CDR3 DNA sequence: TGTGCCAGCAGTTCGGGGCGGTACGGCGTGGAGCAGTACTTC.